A selection of T cell receptor beta chains follows, all from one sample in a study of T cells in localized non-small cell lung cancer. Produced via immunoSEQ multiplex PCR; TCRdb's table is partial and in-frame only. The data show about 22,000 clones, with about 88% seen just once and approximately 22% held by the top ten. The sequencing used PBMCs, collected before any cancer treatment. The receptors shown here come from a man aged 35 to 69 with stage II squamous cell lung carcinoma. Each CDR3 is given with its conserved first and last residue. The order of the fields is clone size, J gene, V gene, D gene, CDR3 DNA, CDR3 protein. A D gene is named only where the DNA matches it firmly. Size values are once, few and many counts, or a class for expanded clones, and some rows have none.

.,TRBJ1-1,TRBV10-2,.,TGCGCCAGCTCAATCCGCTCCCCAGGCCGAATGAACACTGAAGCTTTCTTT,CASSIRSPGRMNTEAFF
.,TRBJ1-2,TRBV19,TRBD1,TGTGCCAGTAGTGTGCAGACAGGGCTCGGCGGGTTTGGCTACACCTTC,CASSVQTGLGGFGYTF
.,TRBJ2-7,TRBV10-2,.,TGCGCCAGCAGCCGGTCCCGGATTGACGAGGAGCAGTACTTC,CASSRSRIDEEQYF
.,TRBJ2-1,TRBV2,.,TGTGCCAGCAGTGTGATAGCGGCTTACAATGAGCAGTTCTTC,CASSVIAAYNEQFF
few,TRBJ1-5,TRBV12-5,.,TGTGCTAGTGCTCCCGGGGTAAGCAATCAGCCCCAGCATTTT,CASAPGVSNQPQHF
.,TRBJ2-7,TRBV5-1,TRBD2,TGCGCCAGCAGCCCGGGGACTAGCCAATCCTACGAGCAGTACTTC,CASSPGTSQSYEQYF
.,TRBJ2-6,TRBV13,TRBD1,TGTGCCAGCAGCTTCTCACAGGGGACTGGGGCCAACGTCCTGACTTTC,CASSFSQGTGANVLTF
.,TRBJ1-6,TRBV28,TRBD1,TGTGCCAGCAAGACAGGGCCTCGCTCCTATAATTCACCCCTCCACTTT,CASKTGPRSYNSPLHF
.,TRBJ2-3,TRBV6-5,.,TGTGCCAGCAGTTCGCCAAGGACGGAGGATACGCAGTATTTT,CASSSPRTEDTQYF
.,TRBJ2-3,TRBV29-1,TRBD2,TGCAGCACCCGGGGGGGGTTTTCCACAGATACGCAGTATTTT,CSTRGGFSTDTQYF
.,TRBJ2-1,TRBV4-2,TRBD2,TGTGCCAGCAGCCAAAGGACTAGCGGAAACAATGAGCAGTTCTTC,CASSQRTSGNNEQFF
few,TRBJ1-1,TRBV29-1,.,TGCAGCGTTTTATTAAGGGGGACTGAAGCTTTCTTT,CSVLLRGTEAFF
once,TRBJ1-4,TRBV5-1,.,TGCGCCAGCAGCTACGACAGGCGGGGTTGGAATGAAAAACTGTTTTTT,CASSYDRRGWNEKLFF
.,TRBJ1-3,TRBV28,TRBD1,TGTGCCAGCAGCAAATGGACAGGTCCTTACTCTGGAAACACCATATATTTT,CASSKWTGPYSGNTIYF
.,TRBJ1-2,TRBV2,.,TGTGCCAGCAGTAAAGATGGGGTTAGTGGCTACACCTTC,CASSKDGVSGYTF
.,TRBJ1-3,TRBV6-1,.,TGTGCCAGCAGCGTCCTAACAATCTCTGGAAACACCATATATTTT,CASSVLTISGNTIYF
few,TRBJ2-5,TRBV7-6,TRBD2,TGTGCCAGCAGCGCCCTTTGGACTAGCGGAGGAGGGGAGACCCAGTACTTC,CASSALWTSGGGETQYF
.,TRBJ1-1,TRBV7-2,.,TGTGCCAGCAGCGCCCAGTACGACACTGAAGCTTTCTTT,CASSAQYDTEAFF
.,TRBJ2-7,TRBV18,TRBD2,TGTGCCAGCTCACTTGGACTAGCGGCCTACGAGCAGTACTTC,CASSLGLAAYEQYF
.,TRBJ1-3,TRBV7-7,.,TGTGCTAGCAGCTTAGCGCAAGGTACAGGAAACACCATATATTTT,CASSLAQGTGNTIYF
.,TRBJ2-7,TRBV5-1,TRBD2,TGCGCCAGCAGCCTTGGTATAGCGGGGAGCTCCTACGAGCAGTACTTC,CASSLGIAGSSYEQYF
few,TRBJ1-5,TRBV2,.,TGTGCCAGCCAAACTAGCAATCAGCCCCAGCATTTT,CASQTSNQPQHF
.,TRBJ2-7,TRBV25-1,.,TGTGCCAGCTCTCCAATCACCGAGCAGTACTTC,CASSPITEQYF
.,TRBJ2-3,TRBV5-4,.,TGTGCCAGCAGCTTGGCCGGAGGACTCTCCCGTGGTGACACAGATACGCAGTATTTT,CASSLAGGLSRGDTDTQYF
.,TRBJ2-3,TRBV12-2,.,TGTGCAAGTCGGCGAGGAGGGGCAGATACGCAGTATTTT,CASRRGGADTQYF
.,TRBJ2-1,TRBV28,.,TGTGCCAGCAGTCCGCCTAGCGCCTCCTACAATGAGCAGTTCTTC,CASSPPSASYNEQFF
.,TRBJ1-2,TRBV7-8,.,TGTGCCAGCAGCTTAGACAGCTATGGCTACACCTTC,CASSLDSYGYTF
.,TRBJ1-5,TRBV19,.,TGTGCCAGTAGTATAATCACAGGTAATAGCAATCAGCCCCAGCATTTT,CASSIITGNSNQPQHF
.,TRBJ1-2,TRBV5-1,TRBD1,TGCGCCAGCAGCCAGGACAGGGGGCAGGACTATGGCTACACCTTC,CASSQDRGQDYGYTF
.,TRBJ2-7,TRBV2,TRBD1,TGTGCCAGCAGTCGCAGGGGGTCAGGGGAGCAGTACTTC,CASSRRGSGEQYF
.,TRBJ2-3,TRBV5-1,.,TGCGCCAGCAGCTTGGGGGACCGGAGCACAGATACGCAGTATTTT,CASSLGDRSTDTQYF
.,TRBJ1-5,TRBV10-3,.,TGTGCCATCAGCGAGGGAGGCCGTCAGCCCCAGCATTTT,CAISEGGRQPQHF
.,TRBJ1-6,TRBV7-2,.,TGTGCCAGCTCCGTTGGGAATTCACCCCTCCACTTT,CASSVGNSPLHF
.,TRBJ1-1,TRBV30,.,TGTGCCTGGAGTACAGGTGGGAACACTGAAGCTTTCTTT,CAWSTGGNTEAFF
.,TRBJ2-7,TRBV7-8,TRBD2,TGTGCCAGCAGCCCCCGCGGGGCTAGCGGATACTACGAGCAGTACTTC,CASSPRGASGYYEQYF
.,TRBJ1-1,TRBV9,.,TGTGCCAGCAGCGGCGGACATCTGAACACTGAAGCTTTCTTT,CASSGGHLNTEAFF
.,TRBJ2-2,TRBV2,.,TGTGCCAGCAGTCCGACTAGTCTCACCGGGGAGCTGTTTTTT,CASSPTSLTGELFF
.,TRBJ2-1,TRBV27,TRBD2,TGTGCCAGCAGTTCTCGGCGGGAGATATACAATGAGCAGTTCTTC,CASSSRREIYNEQFF
.,TRBJ2-5,TRBV30,.,TGTGCCTGGAGTGGCGGCCCGATAGGAACCCAGTACTTC,CAWSGGPIGTQYF
once,TRBJ2-4,TRBV6-1,.,TGTGCCAGCAGCCTCACAGGGGGGGAAGGCATTCAGTACTTC,CASSLTGGEGIQYF
few,TRBJ2-5,TRBV7-2,TRBD2,TGTGCCAGCAGCGGGGACGCTAGCGGGAGGAGTGGGACCCAGTACTTC,CASSGDASGRSGTQYF
.,TRBJ1-1,TRBV5-1,.,TGCGCCAGCAGCCTAGCGGGATCGGGACTCCCGAACACTGAAGCTTTCTTT,CASSLAGSGLPNTEAFF
.,TRBJ2-1,TRBV10-1,.,TGCGCCAGCAGTCCTGCGAGCCTAGTCGGGAACGAGCAGTTCTTC,CASSPASLVGNEQFF
.,TRBJ1-1,TRBV4-3,.,TGCGCCAGCAGCCAAGATGGGAACATTGAAGCTTTCTTT,CASSQDGNIEAFF
.,TRBJ2-7,TRBV19,TRBD1,TGTGCCAGTAGTAGCCGGGACAGGGGGACCTACGAGCAGTACTTC,CASSSRDRGTYEQYF
.,TRBJ2-3,TRBV9,.,TGTGCCAGCAGCGTAGCCGCGGCTAGCACAGATACGCAGTATTTT,CASSVAAASTDTQYF
few,TRBJ2-1,TRBV4-1,TRBD1,TGCGCCAGCAGCCAAGATGAAGGGGGCCCATCCAATGAGCAGTTCTTC,CASSQDEGGPSNEQFF
.,TRBJ2-7,TRBV28,.,TGTGCCAGCAGTTTCCTTTCCGACAGCTCCTACGAGCAGTACTTC,CASSFLSDSSYEQYF
.,TRBJ1-3,TRBV7-8,.,TGTGCCAGCAGCTTAGGGGCAGCCAGGAACACCATATATTTT,CASSLGAARNTIYF
.,TRBJ1-5,TRBV4-1,.,TGCGCCAGCAGCCAAGATTGGGGGCAGATCAGACAGCCCCAGCATTTT,CASSQDWGQIRQPQHF